This entry features one T cell receptor beta chain sequence. The CDR3 extends over 15 amino acids. V was trimmed by 7 bases and J by 5 bases, leaving 20 bases between them. This specimen comes from a study of T cell changes during pregnancy in multiple sclerosis. The protocol was immunoSEQ multiplex PCR, while the TCRdb copy is restricted to in-frame clones and leaves out a portion. Among roughly 40,000 clones listed, more than 85% were seen once. The source material was CD4+ T cells from peripheral blood mononuclear cells, sampled in the second trimester of pregnancy. The sequence came from a female donor in good health, enrolled as a control in a pregnancy study. The chain carries TRBV23-1 and TRBJ1-2; a possible D gene is TRBD1 (6 bases). TRBV23-1 is given ORF status, its function remaining uncertain. CDR3 in amino acids: CASTPPCRGEYGYTF. The CDR3 DNA follows: TGCGCCAGCACTCCCCCGTGCAGGGGAGAGTATGGCTACACCTTC.